This T cell receptor (beta chain) appears in the sequencing data of a study of shared clonotypes between healthy human individuals. The data were produced by immunoSEQ multiplex PCR, yet TCRdb's version contains in-frame clones alone and is incomplete. The profile shows millions of clones, roughly 94% of them singletons. Germline CDR1 reads SGHNT; CDR2 reads YYREEE (reference sequence). V shed 4 bases, J shed 3 bases, and the junction held 5 bases outside the gene matches. The CDR3 length is 14 residues. The J gene is TRBJ2-3, the V gene TRBV5-4; 7 nucleotides line up with TRBD2. The receptor comes from a man aged 18 to 29 in good health. The material sequenced was naive CD4+ T cells sorted from blood. As to subset: CD45RA+ positively selected. The CDR3: CASSETGGTDTQYF. The CDR3 DNA is TGTGCCAGCAGCGAGACGGGGGGAACAGATACGCAGTATTTT. Combining the CDR3 with reference TRBV5-4 and TRBJ2-3 gives the whole variable domain ETGVTQSPTHLIKTRGQQVTLRCSSQSGHNTVSWYQQALGQGPQFIFQYYREEENGRGNFPPRFSGLQFPNYSSELNVNALELDDSALYLCASSETGGTDTQYFGPGTRLTVL.